These 9 T cell receptor beta chains originate from one sample sequenced in a study of CD8 T cells in ankylosing spondylitis. TCRdb reprocessed the 5' RACE reads with MiXCR, giving one entry per CDR3 protein. The sample consists of 150,000 to 200,000 distinct CDR3 sequences, roughly 13% of them appearing once. The sequenced sample was blood, either unsorted or a sorted T cell fraction (not recorded which). The origin of the receptors is a female donor with ankylosing spondylitis or in good health (not recorded which).

This clonotype was observed many times. This chain uses TRBV24-1 with TRBJ2-1, with 8 positions matching TRBD2. J was trimmed by 7 bases and V by 5 bases; bases with no gene match: 12. The CDR3 extends over 16 amino acids. Germline CDR1 is KGHDR and CDR2 is SFDVKD. Here the CDR3 DNA reads TGTGCCACCAGTGTCCCGGGGAGCGGGAGACAGAATGAGCAGTTCTTC. Translation: CATSVPGSGRQNEQFF.

A few counts support this clonotype. V is TRBV5-1 and J is TRBJ1-3; TRBD1 is a possible D gene (6 bases). Trimming removed 7 bases from V and 0 bases from J, with 17 bases in between. Germline lookup yields CDR1 SGHRS and CDR2 YFSETQ. The CDR3 has 16 amino acids. CDR3 residues: CASGPQGPSSGNTIYF. For the CDR3, the DNA is TGCGCCAGCGGACCACAGGGCCCTAGCTCTGGAAACACCATATATTTT.

As for this clonotype: Its ends do not fully match the called genes, so a read error is possible. CDR3 region: CASSFSRTRAGMNF. The CDR3 bases are TGTGCCAGCAGTTTTAGCAGGACAAGGGCCGGGATGAACTTC. The chain has TRBV12-3 or TRBV12-4 and TRBJ2-5; D may match TRBD1 or TRBD2 (5 bases each). The CDR3 has 14 amino acids.

The V call is TRBV1, the J call TRBJ2-3; the D segment call TRBD2 is taken from the table without a DNA check. TRBV1 is a recognized pseudogene. This CDR3 has 17 amino acids. In nucleotides, the CDR3 is TGCACCAGCAGCCAAGCGAATAGCGGGCTAAGCACAGATACGCAGTATTTT. Its protein product is CTSSQANSGLSTDTQYF.

Comment on this clonotype: A much larger clone differs by one base, so this may be a read error. A read error is likely, as this CDR3 ends without the conserved phenylalanine or tryptophan. This sequence joins TRBV20-1 and TRBJ1-1; D not certain. CDR3 length: 12 amino acids. Germline CDR1 DFQATT, CDR2 SNEGSKA (reference sequence). V was cut by 6 bases and J by 2 bases, with 10 bases left in between. The CDR3 coding sequence is TGCAGTGCCCCGGCGGACAACACTGAAGCTTTCTTA. Its protein is CSAPADNTEAFL.

This clonotype was seen many times. The CDR3 sequence: CASSQAVGRGYQPQHF. The CDR3 DNA follows: TGCGCCAGCAGCCAAGCGGTCGGCAGGGGGTATCAGCCCCAGCATTTT. The chain employs TRBV4-3 and TRBJ1-5; TRBD1 agrees at 7 bases. The CDR3 length is 16 residues. Germline trimming cut 1 base from V and 5 bases from J; bases unmatched to any gene: 8. Germline lookup yields CDR1 LGHNA and CDR2 YSLEER.

In its sample, this clonotype was seen many times. The V call is TRBV4-3, the J call TRBJ2-7, with D possibly matching TRBD2 (6 bases). The CDR3 totals 14 residues. Germline CDR1 LGHNA, CDR2 YSLEER. With 4 bases removed from V and 4 bases from J, the gap between germline ends came to 14 bases. The CDR3 DNA follows: TGCGCCAGCAGCCCGGGAGTGGGGCCGTACGAGCAGTACTTC. Its protein product is CASSPGVGPYEQYF.

The chain carries TRBV12-3 or TRBV12-4 and TRBJ2-7, with D possibly being TRBD2 (6 bases). V gave up 1 base and J gave up 2 bases, with 18 bases separating them. The CDR3 is made up of 17 amino acids. The CDR3: CASSLGLGTAVPYEQYF. CDR3 coding DNA: TGTGCCAGCAGTTTAGGCCTTGGGACTGCAGTCCCCTACGAGCAGTACTTC.

This clonotype was detected many times. Lacking the conserved final phenylalanine or tryptophan, this CDR3 likely reflects a read error. The DNA is left out, because the CDR3 cannot be placed on it with certainty; the CDR3 is given as TCRdb lists it. This chain uses TRBV4-3 with TRBJ1-2. Germline-derived CDR1 and CDR2 are LGHNA and YSLEER. With termini counted, the CDR3 has 13 amino acids. CDR3 in amino acids: CASSQETAGREWL.